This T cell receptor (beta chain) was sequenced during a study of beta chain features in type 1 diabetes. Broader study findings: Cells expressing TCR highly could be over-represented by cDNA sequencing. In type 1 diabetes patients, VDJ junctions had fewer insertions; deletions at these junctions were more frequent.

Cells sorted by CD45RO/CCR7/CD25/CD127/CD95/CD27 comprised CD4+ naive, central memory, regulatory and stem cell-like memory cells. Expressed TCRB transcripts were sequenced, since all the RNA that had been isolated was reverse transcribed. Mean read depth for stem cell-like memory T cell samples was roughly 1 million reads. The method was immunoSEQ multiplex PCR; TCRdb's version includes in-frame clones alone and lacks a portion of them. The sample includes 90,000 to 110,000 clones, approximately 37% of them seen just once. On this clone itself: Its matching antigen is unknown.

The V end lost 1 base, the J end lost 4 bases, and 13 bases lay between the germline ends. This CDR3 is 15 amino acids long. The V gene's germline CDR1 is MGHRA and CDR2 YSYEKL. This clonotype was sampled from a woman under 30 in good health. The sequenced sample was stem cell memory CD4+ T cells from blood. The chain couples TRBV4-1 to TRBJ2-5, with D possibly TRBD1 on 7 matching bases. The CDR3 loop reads CASSQGSRGVETQYF. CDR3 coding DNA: TGCGCCAGCAGCCAAGGAAGCAGGGGGGTAGAGACCCAGTACTTC.